What follows describes a single TCR beta chain. Its target is not known. This sample is drawn from a study of T cell responses to AZD1222 COVID-19 vaccine. The study, taken as a whole, reports: Within unmutated variant regions lay the reported targets of nearly half of spike-specific TCRs. Clonal diversity was possibly underestimated, and the donors were mostly white British, with more females. CD4 TCRs covered the whole spike, strongest at regions 160-218 and 743-854.

The CDR3 runs to 11 residues. CDR1 and CDR2 (germline): DFQATT, SNEGSKA (reference sequence). V lost 2 bases and J 5 bases, leaving 5 bases between the germline ends. TCRdb's copy holds only in-frame clones and misses some; the assay was immunoSEQ multiplex PCR. The table lists around 140,000 clones, roughly 93% of them singletons, with 9.5% to 15% in the top ten. This specimen consisted of peripheral blood, obtained after recovery from COVID-19. The sequence was collected from an adult who had recovered from COVID-19. V usage is TRBV20-1 and J usage is TRBJ2-3, with no clear D. The CDR3, as DNA: TGCAGTGCTAGACCAGAAGATACGCAGTATTTT. Protein product: CSARPEDTQYF.